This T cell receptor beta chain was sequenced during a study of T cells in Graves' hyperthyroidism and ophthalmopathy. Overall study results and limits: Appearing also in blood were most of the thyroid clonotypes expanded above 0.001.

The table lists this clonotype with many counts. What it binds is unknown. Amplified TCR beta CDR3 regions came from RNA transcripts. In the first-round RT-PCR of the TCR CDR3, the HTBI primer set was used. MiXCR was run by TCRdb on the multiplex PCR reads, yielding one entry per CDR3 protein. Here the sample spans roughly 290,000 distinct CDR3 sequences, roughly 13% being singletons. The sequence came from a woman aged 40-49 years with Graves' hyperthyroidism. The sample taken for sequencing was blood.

The CDR3 DNA reads TGTGCCATCAGTGGGACTAGCGGCTGGTACGAGCAGTACTTC. Its translation: CAISGTSGWYEQYF. The gene calls are TRBV10-3 and TRBJ2-7; 10 nucleotides agree with TRBD2. The germline CDR1 and CDR2 sequences are ENHRY and SYGVKD. The CDR3 totals 14 residues. The junction had 4 bases not matched to a gene; V was cut back by 4 bases and J by 4 bases.